This is a list of T cell receptor beta chains from one sample in a study of cytomegalovirus exposure and HLA in healthy donors. Generated by immunoSEQ multiplex PCR, the TCRdb table keeps only in-frame clones and is missing some. Among about 190,000 clones, around 75% were seen once, and the ten largest hold about 5.7%. The sequenced material came from PBMCs. The receptors were gathered from a middle-aged man in good health and CMV-seropositive. Each CDR3 is given without its conserved first and last residue.

>TRBV28|14|TRBJ1-2
ASSFLDRGLDYGYT
>TRBV5-4|15|TRBJ2-3
ASRSGLASRGTDTQY
>TRBV28|12|TRBJ2-7
ASLAGGPSYEQY
>TRBV27|18|TRBJ2-3
ASSSGLAGGWRFGTDTQY
>TRBV27|11|TRBJ1-2
ASSNPDSYGYT
>TRBV27|12|TRBJ2-7
ASRKTGDNYEQY
>TRBV7-2|12|TRBJ2-4
ASSSAPHDSVKY
>TRBV9|14|TRBJ2-3
ASSVEPEAYGDTQY
>TRBV4-1|13|TRBJ1-4
ASSQEGVIREKLF
>TRBV7-9|13|TRBJ2-7
ASSDRQGRNHEQY
>TRBV5-6|13|TRBJ1-5
ASSLTAGPNQPQH